This T cell receptor beta chain was retrieved from a study of blood T cell repertoires in COVID-19. Study-level background: Collection of acute and convalescent COVID-19 samples took place in the United States, Italy and Spain.

In the source study's methods: Quantification of nucleated cells was approximated via reference gene primer amplification. Measured with immunoSEQ multiplex PCR; TCRdb has only the in-frame clones, and not every one. From that table come the V and J calls and clone size; the DNA was used to work out D and trimming. This table has approximately 20,000 clones, about 87% appearing once. The clonotype originates from a human donor in a cohort sampled during active COVID-19. Sequenced material: peripheral blood.

Here the CDR3 reads CASSPDRASQETQYF. The CDR3 nucleotides read TGCGCCAGCAGCCCCGACAGGGCCTCCCAAGAGACCCAGTACTTC. V gene TRBV5-1 combines with J gene TRBJ2-5; 7 nucleotides line up with TRBD1. Trimming at V came to 4 bases and at J to 1 base, leaving 7 bases not matched to a gene. Germline-derived CDR1 and CDR2 are SGHRS and YFSETQ. The CDR3 has 15 amino acids.